The next 10 T cell receptor beta chains were all read from a single sample in a study of blood T cell repertoires in COVID-19. TCRdb's table, derived via immunoSEQ multiplex PCR, lists solely in-frame clones and lacks some. This table holds about 350,000 clones, roughly 87% found once. Sample: PBMCs or T cells enriched from blood (not recorded which). These TCRs come from a woman in her twenties or thirties who had recovered from COVID-19.

This chain links TRBV30 with TRBJ1-1; perhaps TRBD1 as D (5 bases). This CDR3 contains 12 residues. CDR1 is GTSNPN, CDR2 SVGIG, per germline (reference sequence). V dropped 3 bases and J dropped 11 bases, with 16 bases sitting between them. CDR3 in amino acids: CAWSKTAGIAFF. The CDR3 nucleotides are TGTGCCTGGAGCAAAACGGCAGGGATTGCTTTCTTT.

The chain uses TRBV13 and TRBJ1-2, with D possibly matching TRBD1 (5 bases). The germline gives CDR1 PRHDT, CDR2 FYEKMQ (reference sequence). This CDR3 is built from 14 residues. Trimming left V 8 bases short and J 3 bases short, with 16 bases between. The CDR3 here is CASRTGRGDYGYTF. The CDR3 coding sequence is TGTGCCAGCCGAACAGGACGGGGGGACTATGGCTACACCTTC.

The rearrangement links TRBV24-1 to TRBJ1-3, with 8 nucleotides matching TRBD1. The trim removed 4 bases at V and 4 bases at J, leaving 5 bases unmatched. The V gene's germline CDR1 is KGHDR and CDR2 SFDVKD. This CDR3 comprises 15 residues. The CDR3 spells CATSDPDRDGNTIYF. The CDR3 DNA sequence: TGTGCCACCAGTGACCCGGACAGGGACGGAAACACCATATATTTT.

This chain connects TRBV4-3 to TRBJ2-1; TRBD2 agrees at 8 bases. In germline, CDR1 is LGHNA, CDR2 YSLEER. The CDR3 length is 15 residues. V lost 1 base and J lost 8; bases outside the gene matches: 7. The CDR3: CASSQVIGGGYEQFF. The CDR3 DNA reads as TGCGCCAGCAGCCAAGTCATCGGCGGGGGGTATGAGCAGTTCTTC.

The V gene is TRBV2, the J gene TRBJ1-4; TRBD1 matches at 8 bases. The germline CDR1 and CDR2 sequences are SNHLY and FYNNEI. V trimming: 7 bases; J trimming: 8 bases; junction bases outside the gene matches: 12. The CDR3 runs 15 residues. CDR3 sequence: CASIEDRGGGEKLFF. The DNA for the CDR3 is TGTGCCAGCATCGAAGACAGGGGAGGGGGGGAAAAACTGTTTTTT. The full variable domain, rest sourced from reference TRBV2 and TRBJ1-4, is EPEVTQTPSHQVTQMGQEVILRCVPISNHLYFYWYRQILGQKVEFLVSFYNNEISEKSEIFDDQFSVERPDGSNFTLKIRSTKLEDSAMYFCASIEDRGGGEKLFFGSGTQLSVL.

The chain carries TRBV14 and TRBJ1-6; 7 bases agree with TRBD1. This CDR3 is 16 amino acids long. The J segment lost 3 bases and the V segment lost 6 bases, leaving 8 bases of the junction unmatched. Germline CDR1 SGHDN, CDR2 FVKESK. The CDR3 DNA reads as TGTGCCAGCAGTCGAGAGGGACAGAGCTATAATTCACCCCTCCACTTT. Its protein product is CASSREGQSYNSPLHF.

This sequence joins TRBV28 and TRBJ1-5, with TRBD1 as a possible D gene (5 bases). CDR1 and CDR2 (germline): MDHEN, SYDVKM. The CDR3 loop spans 15 amino acids. Trimming took 3 bases from V and 5 from J, leaving 14 bases between them. The CDR3 coding sequence is TGTGCCAGCAGTTTGGGGCGGGGCGATCATCAGCCCCAGCATTTT. It encodes CASSLGRGDHQPQHF.

The J gene is TRBJ2-1, the V gene TRBV3-1 (or the pseudogene TRBV3-2), with 7 bases fitting TRBD1. Trimming cost V 4 bases and J 6 bases; bases outside gene matches: 12. Looked up from germline, CDR1 is LGHDT and CDR2 is YNNKEL (reference sequence). The CDR3 totals 16 residues. CDR3 loop: CASSPGKGAFGNEQFF. CDR3 DNA sequence: TGTGCCAGCAGCCCGGGGAAGGGGGCTTTCGGCAATGAGCAGTTCTTC.

The V call is TRBV19, the J call TRBJ2-2; 8 bases match TRBD1. This CDR3 has 16 amino acids. From germline, CDR1 is LNHDA and CDR2 SQIVND (reference sequence). The V gene end was trimmed by 11 bases and the J gene end by 7 bases; junction bases not matched to a gene: 18. Here the CDR3 DNA reads TGTGCCTGCGAAACCGGACAGGGTAGCCGCCTCGGGGAGCTGTTTTTT. Protein sequence: CACETGQGSRLGELFF.

The J gene is TRBJ2-1, the V gene TRBV7-2; D might be TRBD1 (6 bases). The CDR3 totals 14 residues. V lost 0 bases to trimming and J lost 9 bases, with 12 bases between them. CDR1 is SGHTA, CDR2 FQGNSA, per germline. The CDR3 reads CASSLAQGPAEQFF. For the CDR3, the DNA is TGTGCCAGCAGCTTAGCACAGGGCCCGGCTGAGCAGTTCTTC.